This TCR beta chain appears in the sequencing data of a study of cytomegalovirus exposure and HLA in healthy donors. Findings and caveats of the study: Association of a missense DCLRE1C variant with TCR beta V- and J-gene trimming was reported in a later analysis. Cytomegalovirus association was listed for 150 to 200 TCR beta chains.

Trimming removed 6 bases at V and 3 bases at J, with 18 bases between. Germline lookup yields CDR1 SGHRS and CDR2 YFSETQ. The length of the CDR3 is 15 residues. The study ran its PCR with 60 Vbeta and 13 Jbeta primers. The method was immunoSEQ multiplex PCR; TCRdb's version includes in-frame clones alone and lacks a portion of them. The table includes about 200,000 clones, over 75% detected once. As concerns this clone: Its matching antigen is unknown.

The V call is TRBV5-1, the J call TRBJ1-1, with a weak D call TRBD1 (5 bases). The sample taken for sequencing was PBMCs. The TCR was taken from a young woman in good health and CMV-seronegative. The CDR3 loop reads CASTHMPRGDTEAFF. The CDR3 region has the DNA TGCGCCAGCACTCACATGCCAAGGGGCGACACTGAAGCTTTCTTT.